This is a list of T cell receptor beta chains from one sample in a study of blood T cell repertoires in COVID-19. Profiling relied on immunoSEQ multiplex PCR, and the TCRdb table lists in-frame clones only, not all of them. This repertoire shows approximately 400,000 clones, just over 90% found once; its top ten account for around 0.94%. The sample was PBMCs or T cells enriched from blood (not recorded which). The receptors derive from a woman between 40 and 55 years old who had been exposed to COVID-19. Each CDR3 is given with its conserved first and last residue. A D gene is named only where the DNA matches it firmly. Clone size is given for some rows only: seen once, a few or many times, or a class if the clone is expanded.

d_call: NA; cdr3_length: 16; clone_size: NA; j_call: TRBJ1-4; v_call: TRBV5-1; cdr3_aa: CASSLAGRGGNEKLFF; cdr3_nt: TGCGCCAGCAGCTTGGCCGGTCGGGGAGGTAATGAAAAACTGTTTTTT
d_call: NA; cdr3_length: 16; clone_size: NA; j_call: TRBJ2-1; v_call: TRBV4-2; cdr3_aa: CASSRPLGGSYNEQFF; cdr3_nt: TGTGCCAGCAGCCGTCCGTTGGGCGGGTCCTACAATGAGCAGTTCTTC
d_call: TRBD2; cdr3_length: 15; clone_size: NA; j_call: TRBJ2-1; v_call: TRBV12-5; cdr3_aa: CASGYQAGGHSEQFF; cdr3_nt: TGTGCTAGTGGTTACCAAGCGGGAGGGCATAGTGAGCAGTTCTTC
d_call: NA; cdr3_length: 14; clone_size: NA; j_call: TRBJ1-2; v_call: TRBV14; cdr3_aa: CASSQERVNYGYTF; cdr3_nt: TGTGCCAGCAGCCAAGAACGGGTAAACTATGGCTACACCTTC
d_call: TRBD1; cdr3_length: 17; clone_size: NA; j_call: TRBJ1-1; v_call: TRBV7-2; cdr3_aa: CASSSPVDRGMNTEAFF; cdr3_nt: TGTGCCAGCAGCTCCCCTGTAGACAGGGGGATGAACACTGAAGCTTTCTTT
d_call: TRBD2; cdr3_length: 15; clone_size: NA; j_call: TRBJ2-1; v_call: TRBV5-4; cdr3_aa: CASSAGLAGNPEQFF; cdr3_nt: TGTGCCAGCAGCGCGGGACTAGCGGGGAATCCTGAGCAGTTCTTC
d_call: NA; cdr3_length: 15; clone_size: NA; j_call: TRBJ2-3; v_call: TRBV7-9; cdr3_aa: CASSLRGIGTDTQYF; cdr3_nt: TGTGCCAGCAGCTTACGGGGAATAGGGACAGATACGCAGTATTTT
d_call: NA; cdr3_length: 13; clone_size: NA; j_call: TRBJ1-3; v_call: TRBV5-8; cdr3_aa: CASASSAGNTIYF; cdr3_nt: TGTGCCAGCGCCTCCAGTGCTGGAAACACCATATATTTT
d_call: TRBD1; cdr3_length: 16; clone_size: once; j_call: TRBJ1-6; v_call: TRBV4-2; cdr3_aa: CASSPQTGGGNSPLHF; cdr3_nt: TGTGCCAGCAGCCCACAAACAGGGGGAGGTAATTCACCCCTCCACTTT
d_call: TRBD1; cdr3_length: 15; clone_size: NA; j_call: TRBJ2-3; v_call: TRBV19; cdr3_aa: CASSIGDRGTDTQYF; cdr3_nt: TGTGCCAGTAGTATAGGGGACAGGGGGACAGATACGCAGTATTTT
d_call: TRBD1; cdr3_length: 15; clone_size: NA; j_call: TRBJ1-1; v_call: TRBV6-5; cdr3_aa: CASSYSIAGGTEAFF; cdr3_nt: TGTGCCAGCAGTTACTCGATAGCAGGGGGAACTGAAGCTTTCTTT
d_call: NA; cdr3_length: 17; clone_size: NA; j_call: TRBJ1-3; v_call: TRBV30; cdr3_aa: CAWSPGRGSWAGNTIYF; cdr3_nt: TGTGCCTGGAGCCCCGGGCGAGGGTCGTGGGCTGGAAACACCATATATTTT
d_call: NA; cdr3_length: 15; clone_size: NA; j_call: TRBJ1-4; v_call: TRBV5-1; cdr3_aa: CASSLRGGANEKLFF; cdr3_nt: TGCGCCAGCAGCTTGAGGGGGGGAGCTAATGAAAAACTGTTTTTT
d_call: TRBD1; cdr3_length: 14; clone_size: many; j_call: TRBJ1-2; v_call: TRBV6-4; cdr3_aa: CASSDGTGGYGYTF; cdr3_nt: TGTGCCAGCAGTGACGGGACAGGGGGCTATGGCTACACCTTC
d_call: NA; cdr3_length: 12; clone_size: few; j_call: TRBJ1-2; v_call: TRBV30; cdr3_aa: CGGGDYGYGYTF; cdr3_nt: TGTGGCGGGGGAGACTATGGCTATGGCTACACCTTC
d_call: TRBD2; cdr3_length: 17; clone_size: once; j_call: TRBJ2-3; v_call: TRBV3-1/TRBV3-2; cdr3_aa: CASSQVHASGGTDTQYF; cdr3_nt: TGTGCCAGCAGCCAAGTACATGCTAGCGGGGGGACAGATACGCAGTATTTT
d_call: NA; cdr3_length: 16; clone_size: NA; j_call: TRBJ1-5; v_call: TRBV27; cdr3_aa: CASSLTQGGGGKPQHF; cdr3_nt: TGTGCCAGCAGTCTAACCCAGGGAGGGGGTGGGAAGCCCCAGCATTTT
d_call: TRBD1; cdr3_length: 15; clone_size: NA; j_call: TRBJ1-1; v_call: TRBV24-1; cdr3_aa: CATHDQTGVWTEAFF; cdr3_nt: TGTGCCACCCATGATCAAACAGGGGTGTGGACTGAAGCTTTCTTT
d_call: TRBD1; cdr3_length: 16; clone_size: NA; j_call: TRBJ1-5; v_call: TRBV19; cdr3_aa: CASSNTRTGGNQPQHF; cdr3_nt: TGTGCCAGTAGTAATACAAGGACAGGGGGCAATCAGCCCCAGCATTTT
d_call: TRBD2; cdr3_length: 18; clone_size: NA; j_call: TRBJ2-3; v_call: TRBV9; cdr3_aa: CASSVVAGGFVSTDTQYF; cdr3_nt: TGTGCCAGCAGCGTAGTAGCGGGGGGGTTCGTGAGCACAGATACGCAGTATTTT
d_call: TRBD1; cdr3_length: 15; clone_size: few; j_call: TRBJ2-7; v_call: TRBV2; cdr3_aa: CASSETNRGQYEQYF; cdr3_nt: TGTGCCAGCAGTGAAACCAACAGGGGGCAATACGAGCAGTACTTC
d_call: NA; cdr3_length: 14; clone_size: NA; j_call: TRBJ1-4; v_call: TRBV3-1/TRBV3-2; cdr3_aa: CASSLQTTNEKLFF; cdr3_nt: TGTGCCAGCAGCCTACAAACAACTAATGAAAAACTGTTTTTT
d_call: NA; cdr3_length: 16; clone_size: NA; j_call: TRBJ2-5; v_call: TRBV5-1; cdr3_aa: CASNLGETIRRETQYF; cdr3_nt: TGCGCCAGCAACCTCGGCGAGACTATTAGGAGGGAGACCCAGTACTTC
d_call: TRBD1; cdr3_length: 14; clone_size: NA; j_call: TRBJ1-2; v_call: TRBV5-1; cdr3_aa: CASSNSGQGDGYTF; cdr3_nt: TGCGCCAGCAGCAACTCGGGACAGGGAGACGGCTACACCTTC
d_call: TRBD1; cdr3_length: 14; clone_size: NA; j_call: TRBJ1-1; v_call: TRBV15; cdr3_aa: CATIRDSKNTEAFF; cdr3_nt: TGTGCCACCATTCGGGACAGCAAGAACACTGAAGCTTTCTTT
d_call: NA; cdr3_length: 14; clone_size: NA; j_call: TRBJ2-7; v_call: TRBV6-5; cdr3_aa: CASSSPGLTYEQYF; cdr3_nt: TGTGCCAGCAGTTCCCCGGGACTTACCTACGAGCAGTACTTC
d_call: NA; cdr3_length: 14; clone_size: NA; j_call: TRBJ1-1; v_call: TRBV18; cdr3_aa: CASSTGSMNTEAFF; cdr3_nt: TGTGCCAGCTCGACGGGATCCATGAACACTGAAGCTTTCTTT
d_call: TRBD2; cdr3_length: 14; clone_size: NA; j_call: TRBJ2-5; v_call: TRBV27; cdr3_aa: CASSFGGRIQTQYF; cdr3_nt: TGTGCCAGCAGTTTTGGCGGGAGGATTCAGACCCAGTACTTC